This TCR beta chain was sequenced during a study of control samples from healthy donors and cancer patients. Trimming took off 2 bases at V and 2 bases at J, with 16 bases between the two ends. This CDR3 comprises 17 residues. Germline CDR1 reads KGHSH; CDR2 reads LQKENI. Sequencing was performed with immunoSEQ multiplex PCR; in TCRdb, only in-frame clones are kept and a portion is missing. Among fewer than 85,000 clones listed, around 91% were seen once. This clonotype was sampled from a man between 45 and 60 years old in good health. Sequencing was performed on blood. V and J are TRBV18 and TRBJ1-5; no firm D call. The CDR3 sequence is CASSPGGPGLGNQPQHF. For the CDR3, the DNA is TGTGCCAGCTCACCAGGCGGACCCGGGCTAGGCAATCAGCCCCAGCATTTT.